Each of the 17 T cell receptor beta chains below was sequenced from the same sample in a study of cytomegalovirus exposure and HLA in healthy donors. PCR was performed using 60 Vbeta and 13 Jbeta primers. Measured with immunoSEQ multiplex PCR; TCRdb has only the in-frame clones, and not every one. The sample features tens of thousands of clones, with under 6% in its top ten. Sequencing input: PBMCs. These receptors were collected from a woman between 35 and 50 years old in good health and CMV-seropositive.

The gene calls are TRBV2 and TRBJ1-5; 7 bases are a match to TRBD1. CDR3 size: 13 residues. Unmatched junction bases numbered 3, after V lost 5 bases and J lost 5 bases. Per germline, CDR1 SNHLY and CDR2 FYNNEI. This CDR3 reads CASSRGQDQPQHF. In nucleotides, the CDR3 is TGTGCCAGCAGTAGGGGGCAAGATCAGCCCCAGCATTTT.

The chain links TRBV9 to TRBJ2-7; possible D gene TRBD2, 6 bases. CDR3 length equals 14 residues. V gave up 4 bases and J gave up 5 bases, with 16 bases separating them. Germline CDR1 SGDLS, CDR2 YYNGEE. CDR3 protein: CASSPPGGRHEQYF. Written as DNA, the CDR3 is TGTGCCAGCAGCCCGCCAGGAGGGAGGCACGAGCAGTACTTC.

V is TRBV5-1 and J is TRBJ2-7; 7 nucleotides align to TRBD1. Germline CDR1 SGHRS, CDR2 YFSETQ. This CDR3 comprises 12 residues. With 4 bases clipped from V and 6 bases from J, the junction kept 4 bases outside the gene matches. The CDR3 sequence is CASSTGASEQYF. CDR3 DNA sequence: TGCGCCAGCAGCACAGGGGCCTCCGAGCAGTACTTC.

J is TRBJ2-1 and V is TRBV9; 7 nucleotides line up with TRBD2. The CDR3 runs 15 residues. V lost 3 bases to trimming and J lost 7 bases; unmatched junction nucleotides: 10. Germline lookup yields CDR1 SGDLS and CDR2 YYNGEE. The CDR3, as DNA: TGTGCCAGCAGCGCTTTAGCGGGCTGGGGGAATGAGCAGTTCTTC. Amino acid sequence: CASSALAGWGNEQFF.

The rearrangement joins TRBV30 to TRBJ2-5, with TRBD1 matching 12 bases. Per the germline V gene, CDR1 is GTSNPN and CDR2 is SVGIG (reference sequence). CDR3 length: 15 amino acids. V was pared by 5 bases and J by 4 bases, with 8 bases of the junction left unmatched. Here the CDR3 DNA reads TGTGCCTGGGCTGCCGGGACAGGGGGCTTAGAGACCCAGTACTTC. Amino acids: CAWAAGTGGLETQYF.

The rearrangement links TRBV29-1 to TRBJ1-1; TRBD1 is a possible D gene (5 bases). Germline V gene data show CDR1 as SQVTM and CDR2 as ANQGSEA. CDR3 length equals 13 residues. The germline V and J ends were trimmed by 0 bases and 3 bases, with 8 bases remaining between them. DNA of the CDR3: TGCAGCGTTGAAGAACCCAGGGACACTGAAGCTTTCTTT. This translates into CSVEEPRDTEAFF.

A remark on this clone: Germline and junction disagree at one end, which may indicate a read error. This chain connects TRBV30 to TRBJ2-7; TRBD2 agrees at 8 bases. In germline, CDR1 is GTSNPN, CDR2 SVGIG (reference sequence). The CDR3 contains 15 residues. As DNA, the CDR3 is TGTGCCGGGAGTGCCGGGGTAGCGGGGTTTTACGAGCAGTACTTC. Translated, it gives CAGSAGVAGFYEQYF.

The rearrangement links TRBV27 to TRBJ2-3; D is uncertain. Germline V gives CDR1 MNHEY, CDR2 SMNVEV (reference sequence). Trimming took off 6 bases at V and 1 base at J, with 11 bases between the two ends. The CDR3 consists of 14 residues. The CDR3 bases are TGTGCCAGCAGCCATTCGAGGCGCACAGATACGCAGTATTTT. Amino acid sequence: CASSHSRRTDTQYF.

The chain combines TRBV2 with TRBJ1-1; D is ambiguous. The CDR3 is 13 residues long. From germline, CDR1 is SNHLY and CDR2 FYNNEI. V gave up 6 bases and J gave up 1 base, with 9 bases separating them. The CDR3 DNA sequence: TGTGCCAGCAGCGAACGGGGGAACACTGAAGCTTTCTTT. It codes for CASSERGNTEAFF.

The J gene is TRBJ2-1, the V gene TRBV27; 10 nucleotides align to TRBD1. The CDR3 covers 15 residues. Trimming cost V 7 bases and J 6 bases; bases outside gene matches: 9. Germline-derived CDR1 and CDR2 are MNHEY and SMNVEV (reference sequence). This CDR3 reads CASNIPGQGSNEQFF. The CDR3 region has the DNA TGTGCCAGCAACATCCCGGGACAGGGGTCCAATGAGCAGTTCTTC.

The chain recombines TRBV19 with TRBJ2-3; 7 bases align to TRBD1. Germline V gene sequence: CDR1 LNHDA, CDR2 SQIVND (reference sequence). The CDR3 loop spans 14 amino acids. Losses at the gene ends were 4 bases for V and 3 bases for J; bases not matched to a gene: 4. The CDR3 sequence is CASSTLQGTDTQYF. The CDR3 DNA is TGTGCCAGTAGTACTTTACAGGGGACAGATACGCAGTATTTT.

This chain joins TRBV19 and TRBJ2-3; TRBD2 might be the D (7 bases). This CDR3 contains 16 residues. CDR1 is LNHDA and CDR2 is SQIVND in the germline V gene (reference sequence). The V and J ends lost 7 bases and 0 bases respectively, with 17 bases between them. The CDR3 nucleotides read TGTGCCAGTATGGGGGGGGGACACCCTAGCACAGATACGCAGTATTTT. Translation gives CASMGGGHPSTDTQYF.

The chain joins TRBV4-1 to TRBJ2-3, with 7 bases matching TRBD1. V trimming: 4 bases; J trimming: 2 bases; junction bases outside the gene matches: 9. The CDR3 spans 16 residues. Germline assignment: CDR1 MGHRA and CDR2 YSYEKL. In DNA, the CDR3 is TGCGCCAGCAGCCTCGTTGGACAGGACTTCACAGATACGCAGTATTTT. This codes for CASSLVGQDFTDTQYF.

CDR3: CASSFRPGSSDEQYF. Here the CDR3 DNA reads TGTGCCAGCAGCTTTCGGCCAGGGTCCTCGGACGAGCAGTACTTC. The chain joins TRBV7-8 to TRBJ2-7, with a possible D match to TRBD1 (5 bases). The V gene lost 3 bases and the J gene lost 5 bases, with 17 bases spanning the gap. The germline V gene has CDR1 SGHVS and CDR2 FQNEAQ. This CDR3 region has 15 residues.

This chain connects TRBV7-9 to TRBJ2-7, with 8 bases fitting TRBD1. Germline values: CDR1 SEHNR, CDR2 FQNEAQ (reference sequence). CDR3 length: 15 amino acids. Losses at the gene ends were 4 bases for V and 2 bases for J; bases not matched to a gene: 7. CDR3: CASSSPGQGTYEQYF. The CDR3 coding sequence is TGTGCCAGCAGCTCCCCCGGACAGGGTACCTACGAGCAGTACTTC.

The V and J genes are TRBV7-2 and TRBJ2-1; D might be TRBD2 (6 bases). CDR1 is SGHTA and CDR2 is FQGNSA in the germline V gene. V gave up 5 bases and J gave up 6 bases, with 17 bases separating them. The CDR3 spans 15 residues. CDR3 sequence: CASSPHGEVRNEQFF. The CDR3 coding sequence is TGTGCCAGCAGCCCCCACGGGGAGGTTCGCAATGAGCAGTTCTTC.

In nucleotides, the CDR3 is TGTGCCAGCCTCGGGACACCGAACACCGGGGAGCTGTTTTTT. Protein: CASLGTPNTGELFF. This chain links TRBV6-1 with TRBJ2-2, with D perhaps TRBD1 (6 bases). The length of the CDR3 is 14 residues. Germline V lookup: CDR1 MNHNS, CDR2 SASEGT. V was trimmed by 8 bases and J by 0 bases, leaving 10 bases between them.